A single sample is the source of the 13 T cell receptor beta chains below, sequenced in a study of blood T cell repertoires in COVID-19. Data came from immunoSEQ multiplex PCR; TCRdb stores just in-frame clones and leaves some out. Counted here are about 170,000 clones, approximately 86% occurring once; the ten biggest clones make up approximately 8.1%. The sequenced sample was peripheral blood. The receptors derive from an elderly woman with COVID-19, enrolled during active disease.

The CDR3 DNA follows: TGTGCCAGCAGCGTAGACACAGGGACCCAGCCCCAGCATTTT. Translated, it gives CASSVDTGTQPQHF. The chain couples TRBV9 to TRBJ1-5, with TRBD1 as a possible D gene (6 bases). Germline CDR1 reads SGDLS; CDR2 reads YYNGEE. CDR3 length equals 14 residues. The ends were cut back, 0 bases at V and 7 bases at J, with 11 bases in the middle.

The chain uses TRBV5-4 and TRBJ2-5; 9 positions match TRBD1. From germline, CDR1 is SGHNT and CDR2 YYREEE (reference sequence). The ends lost 6 bases at V and 3 bases at J; junction bases unmatched: 3. The CDR3 has 13 residues. The CDR3 DNA reads as TGTGCCAGCACAGGACAGGGGAAAGAGACCCAGTACTTC. Its protein is CASTGQGKETQYF.

This chain uses TRBV18 with TRBJ2-3; TRBD2 aligns across 9 bases. This CDR3 has 15 residues. Germline CDR1 KGHSH, CDR2 LQKENI. Losses at the gene ends were 3 bases for V and 0 bases for J; bases not matched to a gene: 1. CDR3 sequence (DNA): TGTGCCAGCTCACCGGCGGGGGGGAGCACAGATACGCAGTATTTT. Residues: CASSPAGGSTDTQYF.

The V call is TRBV18, the J call TRBJ2-7; D perhaps matches TRBD2 (5 bases). The V gene lost 0 bases and the J gene lost 0 bases, with 9 bases spanning the gap. This CDR3 comprises 15 residues. Germline CDR1 KGHSH, CDR2 LQKENI. As DNA, the CDR3 is TGTGCCAGCTCACCACCGGGGAGTAGCTCCTACGAGCAGTACTTC. Amino acids: CASSPPGSSSYEQYF. The whole variable domain, remainder taken from reference TRBV18 and TRBJ2-7, is NAGVMQNPRHLVRRRGQEARLRCSPMKGHSHVYWYRQLPEEGLKFMVYLQKENIIDESGMPKERFSAEFPKEGPSILRIQQVVRGDSAAYFCASSPPGSSSYEQYFGPGTRLTVT.

The chain recombines TRBV7-9 with TRBJ1-6; 7 nucleotides match TRBD1. Germline V gene sequence: CDR1 SEHNR, CDR2 FQNEAQ (reference sequence). This CDR3 has 14 residues. V gave up 6 bases and J gave up 8 bases; unmatched junction bases: 7. The chain's CDR3 is CASSPTGDYSPLHF. The CDR3 DNA is TGTGCCAGCAGTCCCACAGGGGATTATTCACCCCTCCACTTT.

This clone turned up a few times. The rearrangement links TRBV5-1 to TRBJ1-2; the match to TRBD1 covers 11 bases. Looked up from germline, CDR1 is SGHRS and CDR2 is YFSETQ. The CDR3 has 15 residues. V shed 0 bases and J 3 bases; nucleotides not matched to a gene: 1. Written as DNA, the CDR3 is TGCGCCAGCAGCTTGGGGACAGGGGGCGACTATGGCTACACCTTC. Protein: CASSLGTGGDYGYTF.

The chain couples TRBV21-1 to TRBJ2-1; TRBD2 is the table's D call, not checked against the DNA. TRBV21-1 is a pseudogene. The CDR3 loop spans 12 amino acids. This chain's CDR3 is CASSLRIDEQFF. For the CDR3, the DNA is TGTGCCAGCAGCCTCCGTATCGATGAGCAGTTCTTC.

The chain joins TRBV5-1 to TRBJ2-1; the D gene is possibly TRBD1 (5 bases). V was trimmed by 0 bases and J by 8 bases, leaving 15 bases between them. There are 15 residues in the CDR3. Germline CDR1 and CDR2: SGHRS and YFSETQ. The CDR3 loop reads CASSLVGDDTHEQFF. The CDR3 coding sequence is TGCGCCAGCAGCTTGGTAGGGGATGATACGCATGAGCAGTTCTTC.

The gene calls are TRBV7-2 and TRBJ2-1; 9 bases line up with TRBD1. J lost 1 base, V lost 5 bases, and 3 bases had no gene match. The CDR3 consists of 15 residues. Germline V gives CDR1 SGHTA, CDR2 FQGNSA. The CDR3 protein is CASSKDRGSYNEQFF. The CDR3 coding sequence is TGTGCCAGCAGCAAGGACAGGGGATCCTACAATGAGCAGTTCTTC. The full variable domain, completed using reference TRBV7-2 and TRBJ2-1, is GAGVSQSPSNKVTEKGKDVELRCDPISGHTALYWYRQSLGQGLEFLIYFQGNSAPDKSGLPSDRFSAERTGGSVSTLTIQRTQQEDSAVYLCASSKDRGSYNEQFFGPGTRLTVL.

The J gene is TRBJ1-4, the V gene TRBV15; 7 bases are shared with TRBD1. Germline lookup yields CDR1 LNHNV and CDR2 YYDKDF (reference sequence). The CDR3 is made up of 15 amino acids. After removal of 3 bases from V and 5 bases from J, the junction contained 6 bases not matched to a gene. CDR3 nucleotides: TGTGCCACCAGCAGGAGGACAGGTTGGAATGAAAAACTGTTTTTT. It translates to CATSRRTGWNEKLFF.

The rearrangement joins TRBV12-3 or TRBV12-4 to TRBJ2-3, with no clear D. The CDR3 totals 12 residues. V lost 2 bases and J lost 4, with 4 bases in between. This CDR3 reads CASSLYPDTQYF. DNA of the CDR3: TGTGCCAGCAGTTTATATCCAGATACGCAGTATTTT.

The chain is built from TRBV7-9 and TRBJ1-1, with D unresolved. With 4 bases removed from V and 0 bases from J, the gap between germline ends came to 9 bases. The CDR3 has 14 amino acids. Germline lookup yields CDR1 SEHNR and CDR2 FQNEAQ (reference sequence). The CDR3 loop reads CASSSPGVNTEAFF. The CDR3 DNA is TGTGCCAGCAGCTCCCCCGGTGTGAACACTGAAGCTTTCTTT. Supplemented by reference TRBV7-9 and TRBJ1-1, the full variable domain reads DTGVSQNPRHKITKRGQNVTFRCDPISEHNRLYWYRQTLGQGPEFLTYFQNEAQLEKSRLLSDRFSAERPKGSFSTLEIQRTEQGDSAMYLCASSSPGVNTEAFFGQGTRLTVV.

This clone has just one count. The V and J genes are TRBV20-1 and TRBJ2-1; 10 nucleotides line up with TRBD1. Germline V gene data show CDR1 as DFQATT and CDR2 as SNEGSKA (reference sequence). The CDR3 covers 15 residues. V lost 3 bases and J lost 8; bases outside the gene matches: 10. The CDR3 here is CSASTRDRGLHEQFF. The DNA of the CDR3 is TGCAGTGCTAGTACCCGGGACAGGGGTTTACATGAGCAGTTCTTC.